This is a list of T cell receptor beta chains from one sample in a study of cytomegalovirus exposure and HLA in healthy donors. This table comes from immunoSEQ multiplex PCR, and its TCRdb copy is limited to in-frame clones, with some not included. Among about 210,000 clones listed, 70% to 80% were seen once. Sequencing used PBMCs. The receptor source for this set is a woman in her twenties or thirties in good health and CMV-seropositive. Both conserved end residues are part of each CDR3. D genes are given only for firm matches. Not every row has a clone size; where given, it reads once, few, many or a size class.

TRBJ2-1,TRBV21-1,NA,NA,TGTGCCAGCAGCAAAAAACCAGGGGGCTATTTCCGGTTCAATGAGCAGTTCTTC,CASSKKPGGYFRFNEQFF
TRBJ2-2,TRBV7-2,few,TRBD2,TGTGCCAGCAGTCTCCCAGCGGGGGACACCGGGGAGCTGTTTTTT,CASSLPAGDTGELFF
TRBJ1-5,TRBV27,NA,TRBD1,TGTGCCAGCAGTTTACGACAGGGAAATCAGCCCCAGCATTTT,CASSLRQGNQPQHF
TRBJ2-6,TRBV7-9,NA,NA,TGTGCCAGCAGCTCTTTTGTCGGGGTGCATGGGGCCAACGTCCTGACTTTC,CASSSFVGVHGANVLTF
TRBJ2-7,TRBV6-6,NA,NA,TGTGCCAGCAGGAAGACAGACCTGGAGCAGTACTTC,CASRKTDLEQYF
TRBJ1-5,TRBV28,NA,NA,TGTGCCAGCAGTCTTCGCGGGGGCCAGGGTCAGCCCCAGCATTTT,CASSLRGGQGQPQHF
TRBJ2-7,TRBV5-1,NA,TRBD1,TGCGCCAGCAGCCTGGGGATTGGGGACAGTACCTACGAGCAGTACTTC,CASSLGIGDSTYEQYF
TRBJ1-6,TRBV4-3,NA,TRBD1,TGCGCCAGCAGCCAAGAGGGCCAGGGGGGTTCACCCCTCCACTTT,CASSQEGQGGSPLHF
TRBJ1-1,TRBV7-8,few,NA,TGTGCCAGCAGCTTAAGGGGAGCGGGGACTGAAGCTTTCTTT,CASSLRGAGTEAFF
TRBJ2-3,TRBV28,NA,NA,TGTGCCAGCAGCGGGAGACGCACAGATACGCAGTATTTT,CASSGRRTDTQYF
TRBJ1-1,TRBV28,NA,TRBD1,TGTGCCAGCAACCCACAGGGGGGCACTGAAGCTTTCTTT,CASNPQGGTEAFF
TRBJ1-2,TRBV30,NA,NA,TGTGCCTGGAGTCCCTCCGTTGCGGGAAACTATGGCTACACCTTC,CAWSPSVAGNYGYTF
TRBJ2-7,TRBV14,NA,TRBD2,TGTGCCAGCAGCCCGGGACTAAACGGCGAGCAGTACTTC,CASSPGLNGEQYF
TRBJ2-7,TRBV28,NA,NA,TGTGCCAGCAGTTTGGTAGCGTTGAGCTCCTACGAGCAGTACTTC,CASSLVALSSYEQYF
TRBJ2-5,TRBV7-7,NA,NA,TGTGCTAGCAGCTTAGCGTACGGCAGGCAAGAGACCCAGTACTTC,CASSLAYGRQETQYF
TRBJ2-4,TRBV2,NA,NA,TGTGCCAGCAGTCGCTTACAGCTAGCCAAAAACATTCAGTACTTC,CASSRLQLAKNIQYF
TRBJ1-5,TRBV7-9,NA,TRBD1,TGTGCCAGCAGCGCCGACAGGGGGGCCCAGCATTTT,CASSADRGAQHF
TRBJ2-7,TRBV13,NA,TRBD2,TGTGCCAGCAGCCCAAAGAGGGGAGGGGACGAGCAGTACTTC,CASSPKRGGDEQYF
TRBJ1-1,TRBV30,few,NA,TGTGCCTGGAGTTGGACAGACCTGGAAGCTTTCTTT,CAWSWTDLEAFF
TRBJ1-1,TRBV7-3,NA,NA,TGTGCCAGCAGCCAAACAGGGAACACTGAAGCTTTCTTT,CASSQTGNTEAFF
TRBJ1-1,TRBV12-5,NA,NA,TGTGCTAGTGGTTTGTCCATGAACACTGAAGCTTTCTTT,CASGLSMNTEAFF
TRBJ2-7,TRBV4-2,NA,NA,TGTGCCAGCAGCGTCGGGACTGGGAGCTCCTACGAGCAGTACTTC,CASSVGTGSSYEQYF
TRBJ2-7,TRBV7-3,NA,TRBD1,TGTGCCAGCAGCCAGGGGGATACTGGCGAGCAGTACTTC,CASSQGDTGEQYF
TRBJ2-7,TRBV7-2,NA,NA,TGTGCCAGCAGCTTAGGGACAGCAAGCTCCTACGAGCAGTACTTC,CASSLGTASSYEQYF
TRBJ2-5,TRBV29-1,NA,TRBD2,TGCAGCGTTGACCCGGGACTAGCGGGAGAAGAGACCCAGTACTTC,CSVDPGLAGEETQYF
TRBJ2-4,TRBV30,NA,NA,TGTGCCTGGAGTGCTAGTCGGGGTATGATGTACTTC,CAWSASRGMMYF
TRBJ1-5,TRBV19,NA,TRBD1,TGTGCCAGTAGTTCCGACAGGGTATTTAATCAGCCCCAGCATTTT,CASSSDRVFNQPQHF
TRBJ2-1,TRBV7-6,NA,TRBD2,TGTGCCAGCAGCATTCGCAGCGGGAGCCGGCAGGGGAATGAGCAGTTCTTC,CASSIRSGSRQGNEQFF
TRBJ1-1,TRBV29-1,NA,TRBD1,TGCAGCGTTGCGGGACAGGCGGGGACTGAAGCTTTCTTT,CSVAGQAGTEAFF
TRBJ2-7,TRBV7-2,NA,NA,TGTGCCAGCAGCTTAGTAGTCCCGGGGTACGAGCAGTACTTC,CASSLVVPGYEQYF
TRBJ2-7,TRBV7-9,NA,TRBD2,TGTGCCAGCAGCCCCCGACCTCGGGAGGGGAACGAGCAGTACTTC,CASSPRPREGNEQYF
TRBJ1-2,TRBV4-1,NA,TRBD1,TGCGCCAGCAGACCAGGGACAGGGGGGAGGTATGGCTACACCTTC,CASRPGTGGRYGYTF
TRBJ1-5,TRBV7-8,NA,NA,TGTGCCAGCAGCCCCGAGCTGCGTCAGCCCCAGCATTTT,CASSPELRQPQHF